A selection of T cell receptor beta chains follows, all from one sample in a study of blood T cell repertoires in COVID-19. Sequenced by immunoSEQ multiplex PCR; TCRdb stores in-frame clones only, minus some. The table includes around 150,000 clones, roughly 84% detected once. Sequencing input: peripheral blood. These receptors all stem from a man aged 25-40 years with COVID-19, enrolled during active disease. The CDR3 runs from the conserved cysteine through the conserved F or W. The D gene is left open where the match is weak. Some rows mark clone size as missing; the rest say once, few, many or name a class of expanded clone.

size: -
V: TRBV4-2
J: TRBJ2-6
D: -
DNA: TGTGCCAGCAGCCAAGTAGGGCAGGGATTTACTGGGGCCAACGTCCTGACTTTC
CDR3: CASSQVGQGFTGANVLTF

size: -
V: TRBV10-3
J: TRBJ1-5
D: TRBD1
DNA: TGTGCCATCAAGGGACAGGGTAATCAGCCCCAGCATTTT
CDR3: CAIKGQGNQPQHF

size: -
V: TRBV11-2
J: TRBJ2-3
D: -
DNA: TGTGCCAGCAGCTTTGGGACAAGCACAGATACGCAGTATTTT
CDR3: CASSFGTSTDTQYF

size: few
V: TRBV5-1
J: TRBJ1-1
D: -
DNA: TGCGCCAGCAGTCGCCGGGGGGAGGGCACTGAAGCTTTCTTT
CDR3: CASSRRGEGTEAFF

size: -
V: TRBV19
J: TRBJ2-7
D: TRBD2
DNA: TGTGCCAGTAGGAGAAGCGGGAGCTCCTACGAGCAGTACTTC
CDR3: CASRRSGSSYEQYF

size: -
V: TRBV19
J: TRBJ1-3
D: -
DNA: TGTGCCAGTAGTATCAGCGGCTCTGGAAACACCATATATTTT
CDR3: CASSISGSGNTIYF

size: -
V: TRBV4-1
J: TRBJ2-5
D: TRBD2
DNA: TGCGCCAGCAGCCAACCGGGACTACAAGAGACCCAGTACTTC
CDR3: CASSQPGLQETQYF

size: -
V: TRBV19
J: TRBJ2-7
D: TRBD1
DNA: TGTGCCAGTAGTTTGGGGACAGGGACGTACGAGCAGTACTTC
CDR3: CASSLGTGTYEQYF

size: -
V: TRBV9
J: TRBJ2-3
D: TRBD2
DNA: TGTGCCAGCAGCCCCCGGATTTCAAGTGGGAGGGCCGTAGATACGCAGTATTTT
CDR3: CASSPRISSGRAVDTQYF

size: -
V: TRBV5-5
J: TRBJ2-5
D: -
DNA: TGTGCCAGCAGCGAAGGGGTTGCCGAGACCCAGTACTTC
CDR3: CASSEGVAETQYF

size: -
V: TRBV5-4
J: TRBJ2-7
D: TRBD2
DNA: TGTGCCAGCGGACCGGGAGGGACCTACTACGAGCAGTACTTC
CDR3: CASGPGGTYYEQYF

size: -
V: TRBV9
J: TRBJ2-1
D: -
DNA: TGTGCCAGCAGCGTATCAGGATACAGGAGTTTATCTGCAGCAAACAATGAGCAGTTCTTC
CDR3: CASSVSGYRSLSAANNEQFF

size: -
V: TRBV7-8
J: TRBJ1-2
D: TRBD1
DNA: TGTGCCAGCAGCTGGGGGACAGGGGGCAGCGGCTACACCTTC
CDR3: CASSWGTGGSGYTF

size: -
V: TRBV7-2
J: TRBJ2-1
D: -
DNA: TGTGCCAGCAGCTTGGCGACAGCAAACAATGAGCAGTTCTTC
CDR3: CASSLATANNEQFF

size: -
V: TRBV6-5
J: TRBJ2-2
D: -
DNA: TGTGCCAGCAGTCCCGGGATCGCCTGGGCCGGGGAGCTGTTTTTT
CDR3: CASSPGIAWAGELFF

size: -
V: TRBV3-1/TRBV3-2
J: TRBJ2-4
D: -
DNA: TGTGCCAGCAGCCAAGGACTAGCCAAAAACATTCAGTACTTC
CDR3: CASSQGLAKNIQYF

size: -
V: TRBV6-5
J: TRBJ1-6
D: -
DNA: TGTGCCAGCGCCGGGACATATAATTCACCCCTCCACTTT
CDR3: CASAGTYNSPLHF

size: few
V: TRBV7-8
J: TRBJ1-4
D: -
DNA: TGTGCCAGCAGTCTAGCAGGAGGTGGCGAACTGTTTTTT
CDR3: CASSLAGGGELFF

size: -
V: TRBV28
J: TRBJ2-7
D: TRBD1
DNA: TGTGCCAGCAGTTTAGAGACAGGGCTCTCCTACGAGCAGTACTTC
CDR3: CASSLETGLSYEQYF

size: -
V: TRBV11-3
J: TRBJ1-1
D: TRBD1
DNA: TGTGCCAGCAGCTTGACAGGGGGGAGTACTGAAGCTTTCTTT
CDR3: CASSLTGGSTEAFF

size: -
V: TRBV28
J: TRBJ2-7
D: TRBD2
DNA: TGTGCCAGCAGTCCCCCCGCGGGGGTGGGCGAGCAGTACTTC
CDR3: CASSPPAGVGEQYF

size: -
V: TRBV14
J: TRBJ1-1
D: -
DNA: TGTGCCAGCAGCCAGGGACACTCGAACACTGAAGCTTTCTTT
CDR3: CASSQGHSNTEAFF

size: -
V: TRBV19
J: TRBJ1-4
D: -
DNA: TGTGCCAGTAGTATTCGGGGATCAACTAATGAAAAACTGTTTTTT
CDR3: CASSIRGSTNEKLFF

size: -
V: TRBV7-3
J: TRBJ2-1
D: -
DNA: TGTGCCAGCAGCTCTGGAGGGCCTGAGCAGTTCTTC
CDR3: CASSSGGPEQFF

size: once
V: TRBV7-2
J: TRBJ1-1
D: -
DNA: TGTGCCAGCAGCCCCCGGGGAACGGGCACTGAAGCTTTCTTT
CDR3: CASSPRGTGTEAFF

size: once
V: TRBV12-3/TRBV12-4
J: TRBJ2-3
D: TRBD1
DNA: TGTGCCAGCACGGGACAGATTACAGATACGCAGTATTTT
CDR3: CASTGQITDTQYF

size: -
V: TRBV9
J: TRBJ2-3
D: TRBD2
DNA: TGTGCCAGCAGCGTAGAAGGCGGGAGGGTTAGAGATACGCAGTATTTT
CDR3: CASSVEGGRVRDTQYF